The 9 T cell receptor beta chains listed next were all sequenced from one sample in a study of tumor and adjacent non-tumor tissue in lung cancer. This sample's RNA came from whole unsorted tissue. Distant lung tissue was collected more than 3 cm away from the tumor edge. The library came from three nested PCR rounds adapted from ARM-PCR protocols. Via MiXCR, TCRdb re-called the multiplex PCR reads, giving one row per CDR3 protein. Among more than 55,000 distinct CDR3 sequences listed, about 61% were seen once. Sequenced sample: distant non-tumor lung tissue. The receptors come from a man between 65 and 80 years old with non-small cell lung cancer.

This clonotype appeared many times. The chain's CDR3 is CAISESRGLAGTDTQYF. The DNA for the CDR3 is TGTGCCATCAGTGAGTCGAGGGGACTAGCGGGCACAGATACGCAGTATTTT. The chain joins TRBV10-3 to TRBJ2-3; 11 bases map to TRBD2. V dropped 0 bases and J dropped 1; count of bases not matched to a gene: 3. CDR1 is ENHRY, CDR2 SYGVKD, per germline. The CDR3 spans 17 residues.

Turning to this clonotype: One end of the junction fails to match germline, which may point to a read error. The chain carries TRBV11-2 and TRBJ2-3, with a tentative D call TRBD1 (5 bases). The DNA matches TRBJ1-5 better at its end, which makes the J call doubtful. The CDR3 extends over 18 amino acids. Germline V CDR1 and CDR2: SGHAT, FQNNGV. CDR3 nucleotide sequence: TGTACCAGCAGCTTCGGGACTAGCGGGAGCAGGGCCGCAGATACGCAGCATTTT. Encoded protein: CTSSFGTSGSRAADTQHF.

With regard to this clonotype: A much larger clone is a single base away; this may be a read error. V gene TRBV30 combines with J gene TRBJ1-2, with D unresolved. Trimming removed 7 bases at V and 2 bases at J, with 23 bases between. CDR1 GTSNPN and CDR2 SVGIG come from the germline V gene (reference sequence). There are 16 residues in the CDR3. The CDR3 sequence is CALSPPWRENNYGYTF. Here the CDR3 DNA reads TGTGCCTTGAGCCCCCCATGGAGGGAGAACAACTATGGCTACACCTTC.

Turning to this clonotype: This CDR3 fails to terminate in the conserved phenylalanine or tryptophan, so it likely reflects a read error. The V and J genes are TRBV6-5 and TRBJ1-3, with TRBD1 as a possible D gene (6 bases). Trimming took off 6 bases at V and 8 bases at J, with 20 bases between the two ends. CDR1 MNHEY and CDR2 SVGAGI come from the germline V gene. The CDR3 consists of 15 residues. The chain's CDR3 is CASRHDQGRRHTIYL. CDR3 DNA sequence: TGTGCCAGCAGACACGATCAGGGGAGACGACACACCATATATCTT.

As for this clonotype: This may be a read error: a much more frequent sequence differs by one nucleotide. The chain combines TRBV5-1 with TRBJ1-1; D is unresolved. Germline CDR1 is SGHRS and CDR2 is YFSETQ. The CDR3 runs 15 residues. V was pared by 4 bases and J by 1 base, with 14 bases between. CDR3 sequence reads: CASSPEVNWNTEAFF. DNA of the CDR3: TGCGCCAGCAGCCCCGAGGTGAACTGGAACACTGAAGCTTTCTTT.

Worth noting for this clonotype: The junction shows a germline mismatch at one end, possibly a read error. CDR3 in DNA: TGTGACAGCAGTTACGGGAGGGCCGGGGCAGATGAGCAGTTCTTC. Encoded protein: CDSSYGRAGADEQFF. The chain employs TRBV11-1 and TRBJ2-1, with 8 bases that match TRBD2. The CDR3 covers 15 residues. The germline V gene encodes CDR1 SGHAT and CDR2 FQDESV (reference sequence).

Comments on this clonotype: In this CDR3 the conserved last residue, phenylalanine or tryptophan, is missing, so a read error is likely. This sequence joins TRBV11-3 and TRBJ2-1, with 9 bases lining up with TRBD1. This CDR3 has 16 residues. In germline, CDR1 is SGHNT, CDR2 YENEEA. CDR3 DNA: TGTACCAGCAGCTTAGAGGGGACAGGGTTCGGGGATGAGCAGTTCTCC. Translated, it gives CTSSLEGTGFGDEQFS.

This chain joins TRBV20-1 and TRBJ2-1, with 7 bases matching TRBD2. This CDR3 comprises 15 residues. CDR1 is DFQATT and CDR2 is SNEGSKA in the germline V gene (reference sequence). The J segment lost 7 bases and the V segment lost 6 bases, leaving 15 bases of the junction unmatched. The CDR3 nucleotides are TGCAGTGCACCCGACGCCGGGACTAAAATGAATGAGCAGTTCTTC. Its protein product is CSAPDAGTKMNEQFF.

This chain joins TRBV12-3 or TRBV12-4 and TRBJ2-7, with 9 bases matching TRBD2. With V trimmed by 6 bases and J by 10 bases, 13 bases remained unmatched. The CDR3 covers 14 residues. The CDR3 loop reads CASSRTSEIGEQYF. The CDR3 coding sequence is TGTGCCAGCAGCCGGACTAGCGAGATTGGCGAACAGTACTTC.